The source of this TCR beta chain is a study of tumor and adjacent non-tumor tissue in lung cancer. This sample's RNA came from whole unsorted tissue. V gave up 6 bases and J gave up 0 bases, with 14 bases separating them. The CDR3 has 15 residues. Germline CDR1 PRHDT, CDR2 FYEKMQ (reference sequence). As to this clonotype: This may arise from a read error, as a much more abundant clone is one base away.

Three rounds of nested PCR, following a modified ARM-PCR protocol, produced the TCRbeta library. A single record per CDR3 protein comes from TCRdb applying MiXCR to the multiplex PCR reads. Of approximately 150,000 distinct CDR3 sequences listed, approximately 70% are singletons. The V and J genes are TRBV13 and TRBJ1-1; D is unclear. The sequenced sample consisted of lung tumor tissue. The TCR comes from a man between 60 and 75 years old with small cell lung cancer. The CDR3 is CASSLGRSMNTEAFF. CDR3 bases: TGTGCCAGCAGTCTAGGACGTAGCATGAACACTGAAGCTTTCTTT.